The 27 T cell receptor beta chains given below trace back to one sample, sequenced in a study of T-cell reconstitution after alpha-beta-depleted transplantation in children. Researchers prepared the TCRbeta library using unique molecular identifiers, the study reports. TCRdb fed the PCR reads into MiXCR, producing one record per CDR3 protein. The sample contains 200,000 or so distinct CDR3 sequences, about 8.4% of which appear only once. The source material was PBMCs, mostly from graft donor cells, sampled 360 days after TCRalphabeta/CD19-depleted stem cell transplant. The receptors here all came from a male patient aged 2 to 9 who had a stem cell transplant for acute myeloid leukemia, so the T cells may come from the graft donor.

This clonotype has more than one count but fewer than ten. V and J are TRBV6-1 and TRBJ2-3, with TRBD2 identical over 13 bases. The CDR3 loop spans 14 amino acids. The V gene end was trimmed by 9 bases and the J gene end by 5 bases; junction bases not matched to a gene: 5. In germline, CDR1 is MNHNS, CDR2 SASEGT. The CDR3 loop reads CASAGTSGIDTQYF. The CDR3 DNA reads TGTGCCAGTGCCGGGACTAGCGGGATAGATACGCAGTATTTT.

This clonotype has only a few counts. The chain carries TRBV29-1 and TRBJ2-7, with D perhaps matching TRBD2 (5 bases). The CDR3 contains 14 residues. Germline CDR1 is SQVTM and CDR2 is ANQGSEA. The ends were cut back, 5 bases at V and 7 bases at J, with 21 bases in the middle. The CDR3 loop is CSVQLGSKRREQYF. CDR3 coding DNA: TGCAGCGTTCAACTAGGGAGTAAGAGAAGGGAGCAGTACTTC.

At least ten counts were recorded for this clonotype. CDR3 sequence reads: CASSPFGLAKNIQYF. The CDR3 nucleotides are TGTGCCAGCAGCCCCTTTGGTCTGGCCAAAAACATTCAGTACTTC. This sequence joins TRBV7-3 and TRBJ2-4; no clear D gene. This CDR3 is built from 15 residues. Trimming removed 5 bases from V and 1 base from J, with 12 bases in between. The germline gives CDR1 SGHTA, CDR2 FQGTGA.

The chain carries TRBV29-1 and TRBJ2-7; D tentatively reads TRBD1 or TRBD2 (5 bases each). The ends were cut back, 7 bases at V and 2 bases at J, with 21 bases in the middle. The CDR3 has 15 residues. Germline V CDR1 and CDR2: SQVTM, ANQGSEA. The CDR3 nucleotides read TGCAGCGCCATGACCGGGACGGCGTGGCCCTACGAGCAGTACTTC. This gives the protein CSAMTGTAWPYEQYF.

This clonotype has a count of ten or more. The V call is TRBV12-3 or TRBV12-4, the J call TRBJ2-5, with TRBD2 as a possible D gene (7 bases). There are 16 residues in the CDR3. V shed 5 bases and J shed 1 base, with 17 bases lying between them. The CDR3 DNA sequence: TGTGCCAGCAGTCCTAGCCCGGGGGGCTTCCAAGAGACCCAGTACTTC. Translating it yields CASSPSPGGFQETQYF.

This sequence joins TRBV12-3 or TRBV12-4 and TRBJ1-5; the D is unclear. The length of the CDR3 is 13 residues. Trimming took 2 bases from V and 4 from J, leaving 6 bases between them. The CDR3 protein is CASSLMGNQPQHF. Here the CDR3 DNA reads TGTGCCAGCAGTTTAATGGGTAATCAGCCCCAGCATTTT.

This clonotype was counted at least ten times. The gene calls are TRBV29-1 and TRBJ2-1; 7 nucleotides align to TRBD1. The V and J ends lost 8 bases and 7 bases, in that order; junction bases with no gene match: 2. CDR1 is SQVTM, CDR2 ANQGSEA, per germline. The CDR3 spans 10 residues. CDR3 nucleotide sequence: TGCAGCTCGACAGGGAATGAGCAGTTCTTC. As protein: CSSTGNEQFF.

This clonotype was detected many times. V gene TRBV5-1 combines with J gene TRBJ2-1; a possible D gene is TRBD2 (6 bases). Looked up from germline, CDR1 is SGHRS and CDR2 is YFSETQ. Trimming took off 4 bases at V and 1 base at J, with 12 bases between the two ends. This CDR3 is 15 amino acids long. The CDR3 coding sequence is TGCGCCAGCAGCGGCGGGACCCCATCCTACAATGAGCAGTTCTTC. Translation gives CASSGGTPSYNEQFF.

This clonotype was observed at least ten times. The chain recombines TRBV20-1 with TRBJ1-4; D is uncertain. CDR3 length equals 12 residues. The V and J ends lost 3 bases and 8 bases respectively, with 10 bases between them. Germline V gene sequence: CDR1 DFQATT, CDR2 SNEGSKA (reference sequence). The CDR3 spells CSASPQWEKLFF. The DNA for the CDR3 is TGCAGTGCTAGTCCCCAGTGGGAAAAACTGTTTTTT.

There are many counts of this clonotype. The chain joins TRBV12-3 or TRBV12-4 to TRBJ2-1; 12 nucleotides agree with TRBD2. The CDR3 is 15 amino acids. V dropped 5 bases and J dropped 9; count of bases not matched to a gene: 8. The CDR3 coding sequence is TGTGCCAGCAGTCTCCTAGCGGGAGGGCCTGTTGAGCAGTTCTTC. Its translation: CASSLLAGGPVEQFF.

As concerns this clonotype: With a much larger clone just one base away, this may be a read error. J is TRBJ2-3 and V is TRBV5-6, with 8 bases that match TRBD1. This CDR3 is built from 14 residues. The V gene's germline CDR1 is SGHDT and CDR2 YYEEEE. The CDR3 nucleotides read TGTGCCATCAGCCCGACAGGGGGCACAGATACGCAGTATTTT. The encoded protein is CAISPTGGTDTQYF.

This clonotype appeared many times. This chain joins TRBV20-1 and TRBJ2-1; D gene unclear. The V end was cut by 5 bases, the J end by 3 bases, with 14 bases between. The CDR3 is made up of 14 amino acids. The V gene's germline CDR1 is DFQATT and CDR2 SNEGSKA (reference sequence). The CDR3 reads CSAFASILYNEQFF. DNA for the CDR3: TGCAGTGCTTTTGCTAGTATTCTCTACAATGAGCAGTTCTTC.

The chain has TRBV11-2 and TRBJ2-2, with D unresolved. CDR3 length: 13 amino acids. Germline CDR1 and CDR2: SGHAT and FQNNGV. Trimming took 1 base from V and 7 from J, leaving 7 bases between them. The CDR3 bases are TGTGCCAGCAGCTTAGGGGTTGGCGGGGAGCTGTTTTTT. Translating it yields CASSLGVGGELFF.

The sample holds a few counts of this clonotype. The chain combines TRBV7-2 with TRBJ1-2; D call uncertain. The CDR3 totals 14 residues. Germline V CDR1 and CDR2: SGHTA, FQGNSA. Trimming stripped 1 base from V and 1 base from J, with 7 bases between. CDR3 nucleotides: TGTGCCAGCAGCTTAGTTTCCGATAACTATGGCTACACCTTC. This gives the protein CASSLVSDNYGYTF.

This clonotype was seen a few times. The chain employs TRBV3-1 and TRBJ2-5, with D possibly being TRBD2 (6 bases). V was cut by 4 bases and J by 2 bases, with 11 bases left in between. The germline CDR1 and CDR2 sequences are LGHDT and YNNKEL (reference sequence). The CDR3 spans 14 residues. The CDR3: CASSRGTLQETQYF. DNA for the CDR3: TGTGCCAGCAGCCGGGGGACTCTACAAGAGACCCAGTACTTC.

This clonotype came up many times. The DNA of the CDR3 is TGTGCCAGCAGACCGGTAGGGGGCAGGGAGACCCAGTACTTC. Translating gives CASRPVGGRETQYF. The chain couples TRBV12-3 or TRBV12-4 to TRBJ2-5, with 7 bases that match TRBD1. CDR3 size: 14 residues. Germline trimming cut 6 bases from V and 5 bases from J; bases unmatched to any gene: 9.

This clonotype occurred many times. V usage is TRBV20-1 and J usage is TRBJ2-3; a weak D match, TRBD2 (7 bases). Trimming removed 0 bases from V and 10 bases from J, with 17 bases in between. Germline V gene lookup returns CDR1 DFQATT and CDR2 SNEGSKA (reference sequence). This CDR3 comprises 14 residues. The CDR3 coding sequence is TGCAGTGCTAGAGATTGGGAAGGGGGGGTAGCGCAGTATTTT. As protein: CSARDWEGGVAQYF.

This clonotype was observed at least ten times. V usage is TRBV10-3 and J usage is TRBJ2-6, with D possibly being TRBD2 (6 bases). This CDR3 contains 15 residues. From germline, CDR1 is ENHRY and CDR2 SYGVKD. Trimming cost V 10 bases and J 4 bases, with 17 bases left between them. CDR3 amino acids: CATTPGGAGANVLTF. The CDR3 DNA reads as TGTGCCACCACGCCAGGAGGGGCAGGGGCCAACGTCCTGACTTTC.

This chain joins TRBV29-1 and TRBJ2-1; the D gene is possibly TRBD2 (5 bases). Germline V gives CDR1 SQVTM, CDR2 ANQGSEA. The CDR3 runs 14 residues. With 2 bases removed from V and 3 bases from J, the gap between germline ends came to 11 bases. CDR3 residues: CSVERVGSYNEQFF. As DNA, the CDR3 is TGCAGCGTTGAAAGGGTGGGGAGCTACAATGAGCAGTTCTTC.

This clonotype was found a few times. The rearrangement joins TRBV12-3 or TRBV12-4 to TRBJ1-5, with D hard to call. The CDR3 is 14 residues long. With 3 bases removed from V and 5 bases from J, the gap between germline ends came to 11 bases. The CDR3 spells CASSFDHAYQPQHF. The CDR3 DNA follows: TGTGCCAGCAGTTTTGACCATGCTTATCAGCCCCAGCATTTT.

The table lists this clonotype with a few counts. V and J are TRBV7-9 and TRBJ2-3; 9 bases line up with TRBD2. Germline CDR1 and CDR2: SEHNR and FQNEAQ (reference sequence). This CDR3 spans 16 amino acids. Losses at the gene ends were 5 bases for V and 3 bases for J; bases not matched to a gene: 9. As DNA, the CDR3 is TGTGCCAGCAGCCCCAGACTAGCGGACGTAACAGATACGCAGTATTTT. The encoded protein is CASSPRLADVTDTQYF.

The genes are TRBV11-2 and TRBJ2-3; D is undetermined. V was clipped by 3 bases and J by 2 bases, with 6 bases between them. Germline V gene data show CDR1 as SGHAT and CDR2 as FQNNGV. The CDR3 is 13 residues long. In DNA form, the CDR3 reads TGTGCCAGCAGCTTTCGATTCACAGATACGCAGTATTTT. It encodes CASSFRFTDTQYF.

The V call is TRBV12-3 or TRBV12-4, the J call TRBJ1-2; no clear D gene. The CDR3 has 12 amino acids. Trimming pared 5 bases from V and 6 bases from J, leaving 10 bases between. As DNA, the CDR3 is TGTGCCAGCAGTCGAACAAGGGATGGCTACACCTTC. It yields the protein CASSRTRDGYTF.

In this sample, this clonotype turned up a few times. The rearrangement uses TRBV12-3 or TRBV12-4 and TRBJ2-5, with TRBD1 identical over 10 bases. J gave up 7 bases and V 5 bases, and 10 bases lay outside the gene matches. This CDR3 contains 15 residues. DNA of the CDR3: TGTGCCAGCAGTCCATCGACAGGGGGCGTAGGGACCCAGTACTTC. Its translation is CASSPSTGGVGTQYF.

The table lists this clonotype with many counts. This chain uses TRBV5-5 with TRBJ2-3; D perhaps matches TRBD2 (6 bases). The CDR3 has 16 amino acids. The germline gives CDR1 SGHKS, CDR2 YYEKEE (reference sequence). The V end was cut by 0 bases, the J end by 2 bases, with 13 bases between. The CDR3 here is CASSLDGGLNTDTQYF. DNA of the CDR3: TGTGCCAGCAGCTTGGATGGCGGACTAAACACAGATACGCAGTATTTT.

This clonotype was seen at least ten times. V usage is TRBV5-5 and J usage is TRBJ2-2; D gene ambiguous. V was pared by 2 bases and J by 4 bases, with 12 bases between. The CDR3 is 15 amino acids. Germline V gene data show CDR1 as SGHKS and CDR2 as YYEKEE (reference sequence). The CDR3 reads CASSFVRKLTGELFF. The DNA of the CDR3 is TGTGCCAGCAGCTTTGTGAGGAAACTCACCGGGGAGCTGTTTTTT.

The rearrangement joins TRBV5-1 to TRBJ2-3; a possible D gene is TRBD2 (6 bases). The CDR3 is made up of 14 amino acids. Germline V lookup: CDR1 SGHRS, CDR2 YFSETQ. Trimming stripped 4 bases from V and 5 bases from J, with 14 bases between. The chain's CDR3 is CASSRRAELDTQYF. CDR3 sequence (DNA): TGCGCCAGCAGCAGGAGGGCAGAATTAGATACGCAGTATTTT.